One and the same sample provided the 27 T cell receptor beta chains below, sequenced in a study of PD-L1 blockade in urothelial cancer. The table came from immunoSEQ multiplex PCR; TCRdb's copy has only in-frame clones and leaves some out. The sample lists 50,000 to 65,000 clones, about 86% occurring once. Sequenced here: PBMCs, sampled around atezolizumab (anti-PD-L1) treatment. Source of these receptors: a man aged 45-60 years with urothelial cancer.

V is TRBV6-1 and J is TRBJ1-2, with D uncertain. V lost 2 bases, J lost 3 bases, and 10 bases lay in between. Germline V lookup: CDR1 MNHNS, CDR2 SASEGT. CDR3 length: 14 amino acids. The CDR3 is CASSEYARDYGYTF. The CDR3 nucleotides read TGTGCCAGCAGTGAATACGCGCGAGACTATGGCTACACCTTC.

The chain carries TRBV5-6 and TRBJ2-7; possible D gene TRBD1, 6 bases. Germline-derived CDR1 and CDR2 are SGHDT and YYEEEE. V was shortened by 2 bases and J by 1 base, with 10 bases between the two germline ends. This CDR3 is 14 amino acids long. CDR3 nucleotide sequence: TGTGCCAGCAGCTTTACAGGGACGTCCTACGAGCAGTACTTC. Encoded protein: CASSFTGTSYEQYF.

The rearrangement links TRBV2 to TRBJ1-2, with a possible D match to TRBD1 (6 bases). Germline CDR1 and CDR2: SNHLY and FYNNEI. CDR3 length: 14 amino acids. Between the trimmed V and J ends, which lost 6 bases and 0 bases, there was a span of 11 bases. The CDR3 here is CASRLQGTNYGYTF. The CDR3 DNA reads TGTGCCAGCAGGCTACAGGGTACTAACTATGGCTACACCTTC. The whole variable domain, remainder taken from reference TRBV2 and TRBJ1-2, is EPEVTQTPSHQVTQMGQEVILRCVPISNHLYFYWYRQILGQKVEFLVSFYNNEISEKSEIFDDQFSVERPDGSNFTLKIRSTKLEDSAMYFCASRLQGTNYGYTFGSGTRLTVV.

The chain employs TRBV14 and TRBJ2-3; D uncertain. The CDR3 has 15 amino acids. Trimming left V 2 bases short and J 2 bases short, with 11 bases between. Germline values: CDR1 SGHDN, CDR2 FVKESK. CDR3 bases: TGTGCCAGCAGCCAAACTACCCCTGCCACAGATACGCAGTATTTT. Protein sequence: CASSQTTPATDTQYF.

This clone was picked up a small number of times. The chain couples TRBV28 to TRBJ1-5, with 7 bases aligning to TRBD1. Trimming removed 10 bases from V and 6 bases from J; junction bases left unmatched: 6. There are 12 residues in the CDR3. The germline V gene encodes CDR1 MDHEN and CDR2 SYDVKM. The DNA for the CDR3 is TGTGCCACCGTGACAGGGCCTCAGCCCCAGCATTTT. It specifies CATVTGPQPQHF.

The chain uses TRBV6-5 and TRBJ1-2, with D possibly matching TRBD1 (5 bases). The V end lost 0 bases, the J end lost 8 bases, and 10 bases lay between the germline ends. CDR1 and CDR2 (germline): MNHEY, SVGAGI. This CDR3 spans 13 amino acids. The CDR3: CASSYSGGDGYTF. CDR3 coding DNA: TGTGCCAGCAGTTACTCCGGGGGAGACGGCTACACCTTC.

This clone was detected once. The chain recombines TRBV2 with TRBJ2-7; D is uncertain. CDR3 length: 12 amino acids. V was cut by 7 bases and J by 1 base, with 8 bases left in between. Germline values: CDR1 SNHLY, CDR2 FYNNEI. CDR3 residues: CASNGVSYEQYF. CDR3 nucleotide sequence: TGTGCCAGCAACGGTGTTTCCTACGAGCAGTACTTC.

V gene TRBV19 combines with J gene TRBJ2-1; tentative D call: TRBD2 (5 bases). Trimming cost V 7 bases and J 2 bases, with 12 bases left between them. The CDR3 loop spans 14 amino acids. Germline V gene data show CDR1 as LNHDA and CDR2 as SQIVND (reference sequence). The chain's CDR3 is CASTEGSAYNEQFF. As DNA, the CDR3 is TGTGCCAGTACCGAGGGCAGCGCCTACAATGAGCAGTTCTTC. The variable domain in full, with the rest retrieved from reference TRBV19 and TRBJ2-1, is DGGITQSPKYLFRKEGQNVTLSCEQNLNHDAMYWYRQDPGQGLRLIYYSQIVNDFQKGDIAEGYSVSREKKESFPLTVTSAQKNPTAFYLCASTEGSAYNEQFFGPGTRLTVL.

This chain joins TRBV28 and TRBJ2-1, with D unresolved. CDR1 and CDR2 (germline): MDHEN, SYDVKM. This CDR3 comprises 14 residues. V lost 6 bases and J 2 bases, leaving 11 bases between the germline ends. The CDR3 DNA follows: TGTGCCAGCAGGGCCGCGGCACCCTACAATGAGCAGTTCTTC. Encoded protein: CASRAAAPYNEQFF.

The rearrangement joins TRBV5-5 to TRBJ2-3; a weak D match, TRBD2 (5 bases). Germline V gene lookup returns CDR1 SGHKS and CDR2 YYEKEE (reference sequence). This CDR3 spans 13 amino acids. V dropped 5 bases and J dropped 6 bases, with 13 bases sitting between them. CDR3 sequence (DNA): TGTGCCAGCAGGGGTCGAGGGCGGGATACGCAGTATTTT. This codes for CASRGRGRDTQYF. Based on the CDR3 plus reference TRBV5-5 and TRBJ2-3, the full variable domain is DAGVTQSPTHLIKTRGQQVTLRCSPISGHKSVSWYQQVLGQGPQFIFQYYEKEERGRGNFPDRFSARQFPNYSSELNVNALLLGDSALYLCASRGRGRDTQYFGPGTRLTVL.

CDR3 in DNA: TGTGCCGGTAGGAGAGGAGACGGAGTTGGCGAGCAGTACTTC. Protein product: CAGRRGDGVGEQYF. The chain uses TRBV6-1 and TRBJ2-7; D is undetermined. The V gene lost 11 bases and the J gene lost 6 bases, with 23 bases spanning the gap. The germline CDR1 and CDR2 sequences are MNHNS and SASEGT. The CDR3 spans 14 residues.

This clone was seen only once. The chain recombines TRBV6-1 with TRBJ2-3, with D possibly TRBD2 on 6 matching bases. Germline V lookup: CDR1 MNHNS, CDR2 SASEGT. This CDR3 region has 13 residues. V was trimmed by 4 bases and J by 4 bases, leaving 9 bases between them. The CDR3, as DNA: TGTGCCAGCAGTGCGGGGGTATCAGATACGCAGTATTTT. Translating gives CASSAGVSDTQYF.

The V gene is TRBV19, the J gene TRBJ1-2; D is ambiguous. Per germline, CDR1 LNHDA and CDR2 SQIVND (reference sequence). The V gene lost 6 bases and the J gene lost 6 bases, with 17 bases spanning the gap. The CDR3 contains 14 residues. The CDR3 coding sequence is TGTGCCAGTAGCAGCCGACCGACTGAGAATGGCTACACCTTC. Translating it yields CASSSRPTENGYTF.

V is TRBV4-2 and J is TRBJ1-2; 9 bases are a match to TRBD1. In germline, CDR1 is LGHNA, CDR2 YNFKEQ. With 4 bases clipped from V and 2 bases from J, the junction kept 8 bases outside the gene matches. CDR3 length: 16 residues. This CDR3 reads CASSPQQGAGNYGYTF. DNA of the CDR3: TGTGCCAGCAGCCCTCAACAGGGGGCGGGAAACTATGGCTACACCTTC.

The CDR3 loop is CATSRTSGTGELFF. The CDR3 DNA reads TGTGCCACCAGCAGAACCTCAGGGACCGGGGAGCTGTTTTTT. The V call is TRBV15, the J call TRBJ2-2, with D perhaps matching TRBD1 (5 bases). The germline V gene has CDR1 LNHNV and CDR2 YYDKDF (reference sequence). Between the trimmed V and J ends, which lost 2 bases and 5 bases, there was a span of 9 bases. The CDR3 is 14 residues long.

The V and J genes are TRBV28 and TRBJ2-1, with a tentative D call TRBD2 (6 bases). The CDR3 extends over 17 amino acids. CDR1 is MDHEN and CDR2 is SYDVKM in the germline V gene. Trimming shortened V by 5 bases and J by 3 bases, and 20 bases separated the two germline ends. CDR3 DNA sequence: TGTGCCAGCAGTAAAGACCCGGGACGGGACTTCTACAATGAGCAGTTCTTC. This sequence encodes CASSKDPGRDFYNEQFF. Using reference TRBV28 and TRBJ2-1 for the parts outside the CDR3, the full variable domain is DVKVTQSSRYLVKRTGEKVFLECVQDMDHENMFWYRQDPGLGLRLIYFSYDVKMKEKGDIPEGYSVSREKKERFSLILESASTNQTSMYLCASSKDPGRDFYNEQFFGPGTRLTVL.

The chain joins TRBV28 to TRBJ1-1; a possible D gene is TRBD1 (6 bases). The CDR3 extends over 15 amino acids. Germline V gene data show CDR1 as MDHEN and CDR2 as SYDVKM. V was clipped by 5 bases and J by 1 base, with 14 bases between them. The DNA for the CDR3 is TGTGCCAGCAGTAGCCCCAGGGGTACGAACACTGAAGCTTTCTTT. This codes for CASSSPRGTNTEAFF. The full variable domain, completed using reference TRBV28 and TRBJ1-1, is DVKVTQSSRYLVKRTGEKVFLECVQDMDHENMFWYRQDPGLGLRLIYFSYDVKMKEKGDIPEGYSVSREKKERFSLILESASTNQTSMYLCASSSPRGTNTEAFFGQGTRLTVV.

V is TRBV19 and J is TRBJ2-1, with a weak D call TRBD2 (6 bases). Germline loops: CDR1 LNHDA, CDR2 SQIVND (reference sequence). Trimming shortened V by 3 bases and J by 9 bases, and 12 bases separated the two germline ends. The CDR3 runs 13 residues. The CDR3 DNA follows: TGTGCCAGTAGTATCTCTAGCGCAGGTGAGCAGTTCTTC. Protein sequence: CASSISSAGEQFF.

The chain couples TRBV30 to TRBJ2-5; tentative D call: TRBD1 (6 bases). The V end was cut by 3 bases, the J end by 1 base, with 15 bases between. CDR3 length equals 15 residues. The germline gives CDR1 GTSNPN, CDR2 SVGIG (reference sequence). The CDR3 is CAWRSITGPQETQYF. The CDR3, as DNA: TGTGCCTGGAGATCCATTACAGGGCCCCAAGAGACCCAGTACTTC.

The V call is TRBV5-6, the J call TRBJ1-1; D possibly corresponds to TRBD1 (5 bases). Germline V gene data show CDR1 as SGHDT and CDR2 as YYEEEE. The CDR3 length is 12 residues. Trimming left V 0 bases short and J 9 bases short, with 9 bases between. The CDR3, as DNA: TGTGCCAGCAGCTTGGGGGCAGGGAAAGCTTTCTTT. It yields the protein CASSLGAGKAFF. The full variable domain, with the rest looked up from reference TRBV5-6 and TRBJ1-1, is DAGVTQSPTHLIKTRGQQVTLRCSPKSGHDTVSWYQQALGQGPQFIFQYYEEEERQRGNFPDRFSGHQFPNYSSELNVNALLLGDSALYLCASSLGAGKAFFGQGTRLTVV.

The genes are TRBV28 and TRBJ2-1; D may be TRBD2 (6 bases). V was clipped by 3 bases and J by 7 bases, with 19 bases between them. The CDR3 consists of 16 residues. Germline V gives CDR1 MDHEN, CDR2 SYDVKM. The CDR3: CASSFQRATSGNEQFF. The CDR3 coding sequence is TGTGCCAGCAGTTTCCAGCGGGCAACCTCCGGGAATGAGCAGTTCTTC.

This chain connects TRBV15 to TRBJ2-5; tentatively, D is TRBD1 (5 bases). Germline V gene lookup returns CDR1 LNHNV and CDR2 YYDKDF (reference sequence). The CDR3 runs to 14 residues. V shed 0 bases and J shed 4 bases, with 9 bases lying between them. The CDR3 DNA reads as TGTGCCACCAGCAGAGATGGGGCGATAGAGACCCAGTACTTC. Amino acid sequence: CATSRDGAIETQYF.

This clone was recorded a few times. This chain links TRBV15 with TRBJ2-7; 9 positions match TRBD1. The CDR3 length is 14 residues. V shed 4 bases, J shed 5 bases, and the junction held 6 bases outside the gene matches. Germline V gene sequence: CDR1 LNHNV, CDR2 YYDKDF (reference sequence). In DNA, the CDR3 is TGTGCCACCAGCACAGGGGACAGGGACAACGAGCAGTACTTC. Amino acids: CATSTGDRDNEQYF.

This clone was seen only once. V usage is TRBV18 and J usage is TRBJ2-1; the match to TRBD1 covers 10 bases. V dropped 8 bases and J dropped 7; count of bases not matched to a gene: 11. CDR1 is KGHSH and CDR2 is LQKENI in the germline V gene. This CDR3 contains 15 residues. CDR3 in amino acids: CASALGTGELNEQFF. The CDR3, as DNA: TGTGCCAGCGCGCTTGGGACAGGGGAATTGAATGAGCAGTTCTTC.

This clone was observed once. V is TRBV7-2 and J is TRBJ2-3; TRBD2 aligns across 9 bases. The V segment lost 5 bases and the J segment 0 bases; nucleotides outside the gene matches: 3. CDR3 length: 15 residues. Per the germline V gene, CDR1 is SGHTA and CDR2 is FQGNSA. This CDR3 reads CASSQTSGSTDTQYF. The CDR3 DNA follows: TGTGCCAGCAGCCAAACTAGCGGGAGCACAGATACGCAGTATTTT.

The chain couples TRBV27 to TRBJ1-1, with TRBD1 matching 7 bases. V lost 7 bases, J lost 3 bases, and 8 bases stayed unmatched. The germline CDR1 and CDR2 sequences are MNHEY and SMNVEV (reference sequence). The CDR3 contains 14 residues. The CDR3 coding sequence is TGTGCCAGCAACCAGGGGGTAGGGTACACTGAAGCTTTCTTT. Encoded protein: CASNQGVGYTEAFF.

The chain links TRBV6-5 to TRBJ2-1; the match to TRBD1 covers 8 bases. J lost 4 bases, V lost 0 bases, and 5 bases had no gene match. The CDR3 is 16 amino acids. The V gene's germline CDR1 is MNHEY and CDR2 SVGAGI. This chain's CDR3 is CASSYSIRQGYNEQFF. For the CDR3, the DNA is TGTGCCAGCAGTTACTCGATTCGACAGGGGTACAATGAGCAGTTCTTC.